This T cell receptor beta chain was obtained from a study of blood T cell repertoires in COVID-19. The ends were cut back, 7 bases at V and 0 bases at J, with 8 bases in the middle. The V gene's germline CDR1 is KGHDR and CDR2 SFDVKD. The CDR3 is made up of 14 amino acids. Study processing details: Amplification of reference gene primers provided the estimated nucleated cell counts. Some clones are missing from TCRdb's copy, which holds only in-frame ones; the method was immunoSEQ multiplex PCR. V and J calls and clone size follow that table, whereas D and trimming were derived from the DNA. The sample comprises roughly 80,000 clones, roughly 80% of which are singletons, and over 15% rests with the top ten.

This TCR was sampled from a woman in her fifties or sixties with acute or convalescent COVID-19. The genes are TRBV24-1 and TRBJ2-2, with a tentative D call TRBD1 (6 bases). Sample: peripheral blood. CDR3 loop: CATRDRANTGELFF. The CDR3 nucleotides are TGTGCCACCAGGGACAGAGCGAACACCGGGGAGCTGTTTTTT.